This T cell receptor (beta chain) was sequenced for a study of blood T cells in healthy people across ages. General study points: What prevented conclusive comparison of naive and antigen-experienced cells was that PBMCs were unsorted. Roughly linear age-related decline in beta diversity appeared, significant by age 40.

Sample-barcoded 5' priming and a J-beta primer mix drove a second PCR of roughly 7 to 11 cycles. The study obtained at least 3 million CDR3-containing paired-end reads from every sample. TCRdb fed the 5' RACE reads into MiXCR, producing one record per CDR3 protein. The repertoire consists of 650,000 to 1,000,000 distinct CDR3 sequences, with about half occurring once and the leading ten covering 15% to 20%. Total RNA was isolated from each sample in quantities of at least 6 micrograms. To note about this clonotype: The target antigen is unknown.

Sequenced material: blood. The receptor was isolated from a man aged 80 or over in good health.

The CDR3 nucleotides read TGTGCCAGCAGTTTATGGGGGGAGATGAACACTGAAGCTTTCTTT. It encodes CASSLWGEMNTEAFF. This rearrangement joins TRBV28 to TRBJ1-1, with D perhaps TRBD1 (5 bases). This CDR3 comprises 15 residues. With 0 bases removed from V and 0 bases from J, the gap between germline ends came to 8 bases. Per germline, CDR1 MDHEN and CDR2 SYDVKM. The whole variable domain, remainder taken from reference TRBV28 and TRBJ1-1, is DVKVTQSSRYLVKRTGEKVFLECVQDMDHENMFWYRQDPGLGLRLIYFSYDVKMKEKGDIPEGYSVSREKKERFSLILESASTNQTSMYLCASSLWGEMNTEAFFGQGTRLTVV.